This T cell receptor (beta chain) originates from a study of neurological immune-mediated disorders (dated by TCRdb to between 2018 and 2020). Study-wide context: Among the roughly 34 multiple sclerosis patients, relapsing-remitting MS was present in some 31 and secondary progressive MS was present in 3. The study compared peripheral blood TCR-beta repertoires of HTLV-I-associated myelopathy (HAM/TSP) patients, multiple sclerosis patients and healthy controls using UMI-based sequencing. Longitudinal samples, technical triplicates and paired sorted CD4+ and CD8+ T-cell subsets, alongside PBMC samples, were included among the 90 to 130 TCR-beta libraries. The cohort was made up of 68 subjects, consisting of some 14 HAM/TSP patients, some 34 multiple sclerosis patients and around 20 healthy controls. Findings and caveats that apply to the study as a whole: No clinical or MRI features were associated with the MS cluster, and the authors said that larger cohorts are needed. Repertoires from 18 of 34 MS patients were grouped by phylogenetic analysis into a cluster of related CDR3 sequences, suggesting a possible repertoire-level signature. The highest TCR clonal expansion was observed in HAM/TSP patients, whereas the lowest was observed in MS patients, even when compared with healthy controls. Expanded clones from different subjects shared no identical CDR3 amino acid sequences, which suggests that TCR-beta repertoires were private in all groups.

Sequences LNHNV (CDR1) and YYDKDF (CDR2) are obtained from the germline V gene (reference sequence). From the cysteine through the phenylalanine, the CDR3 covers 15 amino acids. Of the read, only the CDR3 DNA is kept; its 45 bases are in frame from base 1. The trim is 0 bases for V and 8 bases for J, with a gap of 17 bases between the germline ends. For the unsorted PBMC libraries, 2 million PBMCs were stored in RNAlater at -80 degrees C until RNA extraction and were used to generate the libraries. Multiple sclerosis patients were enrolled in a US clinical protocol evaluating disease progression by magnetic resonance imaging. Peripheral blood underwent Ficoll-Hypaque density gradient centrifugation to isolate PBMCs, which were then cryopreserved in liquid nitrogen. To synthesize cDNA, template-switch 5'RACE was performed with a primer carrying a 10-nucleotide random unique molecular identifier so that each TCR transcript was tagged. Every sequencing run covered 15-18 subjects and yielded more than 170 million TCR-beta sequences. The RNeasy kit was used to extract total RNA. TCR-beta VDJ regions were amplified with primers for the TCR constant region and the 5'RACE anchor, using the KAPA Real-time Library Amplification kit. Sample indexes and Illumina adaptors were added in a first PCR, and a second PCR then increased library yield. After Ampure bead purification, the roughly 650 bp TCR product was size-selected on a 2% E-gel SizeSelection system. Before pooling, library quality was checked on a Bioanalyzer, concentration was measured with Qubit, and libraries were quantified with the Kapa Library Quantification kit. Libraries were sequenced paired-end 2 x 150 bp on an Illumina HiSeq 2500. To increase sequence diversity, roughly 24-32% phiX was spiked into each library pool. The original pipeline was this. Quality-filtered reads were processed with the UMI-based MiGEC pipeline, which removed over 85% of raw TCR sequences during error correction. VDJ genes were aligned to IMGT germline references, and clonotypes were defined by unique CDR3 amino acid sequence plus V-J genes. Clonal expansion, Shannon diversity and CDR3 relatedness were evaluated with VDJtools (CalcPairwiseDistances, ClusterSamples), while phylogenetic trees were built in CLCbio workbench. Expanded clones were defined as having at least 8 unique UMIs, based on coefficient-of-variation modelling across technical triplicates. Using fastp trimming at Q25 and MiXCR clonotype assembly, TCRdb reanalyzed the public sequencing data and kept in-frame beta chains. CDR3 protein sequences are deduplicated, and each keeps its most common genes and DNA. What appears here as the V and J calls and clone size reflects TCRdb's work, not the paper's. The sample records tens of thousands of distinct CDR3 sequences, roughly 3.6% of which are singletons. The top ten clones comprise under 1.5% of the sample.

This clonotype was found many times. Its antigen target is currently unknown. No much larger clone is present one base from it, and per-base qualities are unavailable. The rearranged segments are TRBV15 and TRBJ2-7, with the D gene not confidently named. The specimen was PBMCs. This TCR was sampled from a man aged 25 to 45 with multiple sclerosis. The sequenced DNA is TGTGCCACCAGCAGAGATTCAAGGCCTATCCAGCAGCAGTACTTC. Its protein reads: CATSRDSRPIQQQYF.